This T cell receptor beta chain was recorded in a study of blood T cell repertoires in COVID-19. Across the whole study: Both acute and convalescent COVID-19 samples were obtained from the United States, Italy and Spain. T cells, B-cell-depleted T cells, or PBMCs supplied cDNA or gDNA.

Per the original methods: Amplification of reference gene primers provided the estimated nucleated cell counts. Assay: immunoSEQ multiplex PCR; the TCRdb copy retains only in-frame clones and omits some. D and trimming were read from the DNA, whereas the V and J calls and clone size are those reported in that table. The sample includes about 83,000 clones, just over 85% of them seen just once. Germline CDR1 and CDR2: SGHTA and FQGNSA. V shed 2 bases and J shed 7 bases, with 11 bases lying between them. This CDR3 spans 13 amino acids. Sequences were obtained from peripheral blood. The gene calls are TRBV7-2 and TRBJ1-1; D gene unclear. This clonotype originated in a woman at least 80 years old in a cohort sampled during active or convalescent COVID-19. The CDR3 DNA sequence: TGTGCCAGCAGCTTACTCAGGACTGATGAAGCTTTCTTT. Translating it yields CASSLLRTDEAFF.